The rows below give T cell receptor beta chains drawn from one sample of a study of early T cells in non-severe SARS-CoV-2 infection. MiXCR, applied by TCRdb to the 5' RACE reads, yields one record per CDR3 protein. The sample holds 70,000 to 90,000 distinct CDR3 sequences, about 9.4% seen once. The sequencing used whole blood, collected at baseline. These receptors all come from an adult who was a healthcare worker with PCR-confirmed SARS-CoV-2 infection or an uninfected control (not recorded which). Each CDR3 is given with its conserved first and last residue. The D gene is left open where the match is weak. Expanded clones are given a class, and other clones once, few, many or no size at all.

V	J	size	D	DNA	CDR3
TRBV4-1	TRBJ2-7	-	-	TGCGCCAGCAGCCATTTCCAGGGGCCGAGAAGGTACGAGCAGTACTTC	CASSHFQGPRRYEQYF
TRBV4-1	TRBJ1-1	few	-	TGCGCCAGCAGCCAAGATGGGGGGATAGTCACTGAAGCTTTCTTT	CASSQDGGIVTEAFF
TRBV28	TRBJ1-6	few	TRBD1	TGTGCCAGCAGTATCACCGGGACAGGGCATTCACCCCTCCACTTT	CASSITGTGHSPLHF
TRBV12-3/TRBV12-4	TRBJ1-1	-	TRBD1	TGTGCCAGCAGTTCATACAGGGGGAACACTGAAGCTTTCTTT	CASSSYRGNTEAFF
TRBV18	TRBJ1-4	-	-	TGTGCCAGCTCACCAATCCGAGGGGGAGATAATGAAAAACTGTTTTTT	CASSPIRGGDNEKLFF
TRBV27	TRBJ2-7	many	-	TGTGCCAGCAGTTTCGCCGAGCGAGGCGAGCAGTACTTC	CASSFAERGEQYF
TRBV4-1	TRBJ2-1	-	-	TGCGCCAGCAGCCAAGATTTGGGGGAGTATGAGCAGTTCTTC	CASSQDLGEYEQFF
TRBV5-8	TRBJ2-3	few	-	TGTGCCAGCAGCTTGGTCCAGACAGATACGCAGTATTTT	CASSLVQTDTQYF
TRBV24-1	TRBJ2-1	few	TRBD2	TGTGCCACCAGTGATACACTAGCGGGAGTTGAGCAGTTCTTC	CATSDTLAGVEQFF
TRBV7-6	TRBJ2-2	many	TRBD1	TGTGCCAGCAGCTTAGCGAGCGGACAGGGGGCGGGGGAGCTGTTTTTT	CASSLASGQGAGELFF